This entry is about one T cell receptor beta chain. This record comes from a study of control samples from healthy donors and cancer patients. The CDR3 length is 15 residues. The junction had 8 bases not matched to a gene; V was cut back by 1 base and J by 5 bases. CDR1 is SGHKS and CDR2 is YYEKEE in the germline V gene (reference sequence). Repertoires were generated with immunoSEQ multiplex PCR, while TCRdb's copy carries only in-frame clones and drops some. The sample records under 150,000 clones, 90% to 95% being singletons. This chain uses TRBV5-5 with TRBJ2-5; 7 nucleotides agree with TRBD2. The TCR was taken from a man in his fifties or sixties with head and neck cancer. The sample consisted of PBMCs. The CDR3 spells CASSLWGGVVETQYF. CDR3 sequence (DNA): TGTGCCAGCAGCTTGTGGGGAGGGGTTGTGGAGACCCAGTACTTC.